This record looks at one TCR beta chain sequence and its context. There is no known antigen for this receptor. Per-base qualities were not stored, and no clone one base away is much larger. Additional DNA sequences in this sample encode the identical CDR3. These data are taken from a study of cytomegalovirus exposure and HLA in healthy donors listed by TCRdb under 2017. The study in broad terms: An earlier analysis of some 500 of the donors reported approximately 290 Gb of sequence data and 117 million unique TCR beta sequences from about 179 million T cells. An early release covering over 500 HLA-typed donors comprised about 320 gigabases of sequencing data and 85 million to 100 million unique TCR sequences. Among the roughly 400 genotyped donors, approximately 82% belonged to the genetic ancestry cluster associated with self-reported Caucasian donors. The study was designed to test whether signatures of past pathogen exposure could be identified by cataloging public T cell receptors. The study profiled the T cell repertoires of more than 500 subjects by immunosequencing and related them to cytomegalovirus serostatus. Along with the approximately 620-subject first cohort, a separate validation cohort of 120 different subjects was used. High-throughput TCR immunosequencing, statistical association of individual TCRs with disease status, and machine learning were combined to predict cytomegalovirus infection status. A later analysis re-examined previously published TCR beta repertoires from hundreds of donors and added high-resolution HLA genotyping to investigate patterns of TCR occurrence. The later analysis used no new phenotypic data to find candidate immune exposures, relying instead on TCR beta sequences and their occurrence across donors. To decide whether each TCR beta V gene segment behaved as functional or pseudogenic, an earlier analysis of some 600 of the donors relied on high-throughput TCR beta sequencing. Alongside the repertoire data, information on donor age, sex, ethnicity and CMV serostatus was compiled. In a later genetic analysis, genome-wide SNP genotypes for about three fifths of the roughly 670 donors were used, and that subset was treated as a discovery cohort. All discovery cohort repertoires had been generated using a single sequencing platform. Both class I and class II loci were covered by HLA typing, at four-digit resolution. The number of donors typed differed by locus, with roughly 629-640 for A, B, C, DRB1 and DQB1, approximately 500 for DQA1, 600 to 610 for DPA1, and some 450 for DPB1. Several DR-DQ haplotypes were treated as single units for association and clustering because of strong linkage in the cohort. Among 300 to 500 genotyped donors of the cohort, an average of roughly 230,000 unique TCR beta nucleotide sequences was sequenced per donor, of which about 19% were non-productive. General study outcomes and caveats: Cytomegalovirus status was reported to be diagnosed by the classifier with high specificity and sensitivity in both the original and validation cohorts. In the study, around 160 TCR beta chains were listed as associated with cytomegalovirus. Assigning TCR associations to individual alleles was difficult when HLA alleles, especially DR and DQ, strongly co-occurred. Sequencing depth was assumed to be roughly uniform across donors in the presence/absence analyses, though that assumption may not hold. Linkage disequilibrium might explain the correlated functional status among segregating V segments, but an unknown experimental factor could not be ruled out. Several of the top co-occurrence clusters appeared to be linked to parvovirus B19, influenza, CMV and Epstein-Barr virus, according to a later analysis. Specific HLA alleles were associated with 15,000 to 20,000 TCR beta sequences at a false discovery rate of 0.05 in a later analysis. In an earlier analysis of under 600 of the donors, most TCR beta V segments were observed in productive rearrangements about 87% or about 30% of the time, broadly matching IMGT annotations. About 15 rarely observed V segments, including chromosome 9 orphons, were excluded from the earlier analysis of approximately 600 of the donors because counts were too low. This cohort had only TCR beta chains sequenced, and the lack of alpha or paired-chain data limited which features could be detected. A further reported finding was that TCR beta sequences accurately predicted the HLA-A and HLA-B alleles for most subjects in the first cohort. Most TCR sequences were seen in very few donors, while some public TCRs were found in many individuals. Compared with the 666-donor mean, donors in an Asian-associated ancestry cluster had fewer N-insertions in productive TCRs, according to a later genetic analysis. In vitro tests confirmed that a few of the cytomegalovirus-associated TCR beta chains recognize cytomegalovirus antigens. The authors suggested that the approach could potentially be extended to other disease states and immunological phenotypes. The 87-base-pair reads could not distinguish some IMGT-functional V segments, including TRBV6-2 and TRBV6-3, so those segments were excluded. According to a later analysis, TCR association rates differed among HLA loci, with DRB1 alleles showing the most associated TCRs and HLA-C alleles showing the fewest. Most CMV-associated TCR beta chains appeared to be HLA-restricted in a later analysis, and the HLA associations seemed to be driven largely by CMV exposure. The sequencing pipeline was judged likely to have produced a cluster of highly shared sequence variants as a technical artifact. For the cohort, immune exposure information was limited to CMV serostatus. HLA typing was unavailable for some donors at each locus, so association tests used only the typed subset. An association between a missense DCLRE1C variant and V-gene and J-gene trimming of TCR beta chains was found in a later genetic analysis and replicated in an independent cohort. In a later analysis, HLA-associated TCR beta chains showed more clonal expansion and lower generation probabilities than non-associated chains that were equally common.

In total, around 600 healthy bone marrow donors made up the cohort. Cohort members were all nominally healthy when sampled, although unrecorded immune exposures were likely present. The donor was CMV seropositive and belonged to the group of more than 250 seropositive cohort members. A peripheral blood sample was collected from each donor, and TCR beta sequencing was performed on peripheral blood mononuclear cells. The Qiagen DNeasy Blood Extraction Kit was used to extract genomic DNA from the blood cell samples. CDR1 SGDLS and CDR2 YYNGEE are derived from the germline V gene. Trimming leaves V shorter by 2 bases and J shorter by 3 bases, with the junction holding 2 bases beyond the gene matches. Spanning cysteine to phenylalanine, the CDR3 consists of 14 amino acids. This entry keeps only the CDR3 DNA: 42 bases, framed from base 1. The library was built by means of the immunoSEQ multiplex PCR assay. A mixture of 60 forward primers for TCR Vbeta segments and 13 reverse primers for TCR Jbeta segments was used in the multiplex PCR. The CDR3 region of rearranged TCR beta genes was amplified from genomic DNA with a multiplex PCR assay. Amplified TCR beta libraries were sequenced as 87-base-pair reads on the Illumina HiSeq System. As for the original processing: Across the 700 or so repertoires, a later analysis counted about 81 million unique TCR beta chains, around 11 million of which were shared by at least two donors. Raw reads were error-corrected and collapsed into unique sequences with a nearest-neighbor algorithm that merged closely related sequences to remove PCR and sequencing errors. To assign V, D and J gene segments, CDR3 sequences were aligned to IMGT reference sequences. For a sequence to be retained, a match of at least six nucleotides to both a V gene segment and a J gene segment was required. A rearrangement counted as productive if the CDR3 had no stop codons and remained in frame with V and J, and every other rearrangement counted as non-productive. CDR3 was defined according to IMGT convention as the region running from the second conserved V-encoded cysteine to the conserved J-encoded phenylalanine. In an earlier analysis of around 640 of the donors, sequences lacking an unambiguous match to a single V gene segment were excluded. An earlier analysis of roughly 590 of the donors called V segments functional above 56.7% productive rearrangements and segregating when the between-donor standard deviation exceeded 5%. A statistical classification framework was built to diagnose cytomegalovirus status from the catalog of TCR beta chain sequences. A later analysis assigned V and J genes by comparing TCR nucleotide sequences with IMGT/GENE-DB human TR gene sequences. The TCRdist pipeline was used in a later analysis to assign CDR3 sequences and most-parsimonious VDJ recombination scenarios. In a later analysis, each TCR beta chain was defined by its CDR3 amino acid sequence together with its V-gene family, and reads lacking a unique V-gene family were excluded. To address suspected cross-contamination and a sequencing artifact, a later analysis removed roughly 640 highly shared, low-generation-probability nucleotide sequences. In a later analysis, a clonal expansion index was calculated for each public chain from normalized within-repertoire ranks of inferred template counts. In a later analysis, generation probabilities were computed with a VDJ recombination model fitted to out-of-frame rearrangements, and the resulting probabilities were checked against IGoR. Hypergeometric tests were used in a later analysis to score TCR-TCR, TCR-HLA and TCR-CMV co-occurrence, with a repertoire-size bias correction applied to the TCR pairs. In a later analysis, false discovery rates were estimated by permuting HLA or CMV assignments 20 times. In a later analysis, co-occurring TCRs were grouped with DBSCAN, and TCRdist sequence similarity was added when clustering was performed within HLA-allele-positive subsets. Repertoires with fewer than 30,000 or more than 120,000 public chains, plus five repertoires with anomalous nucleotide sharing, were excluded from co-occurrence clustering. As stored in TCRdb, this immuneACCESS dataset retains in-frame rearrangements with V and J assigned. A fraction of the clones does not appear; measured against another copy, unresolved V genes explain less than half of the discrepancy, and the remainder lacks a known reason. D and trimming come from the DNA, and the V and J calls and clone size come from that table. Within this sample are over 150,000 clones, with approximately 80% of them counted one time only. Together, the top ten hold 7% to 9% of the sample.

The chain couples TRBV9 to TRBJ2-7; the central 10 bases match TRBD2. The TCR originated in a male donor in good health and CMV-seropositive. Sequencing used PBMCs. The DNA sequence reads TGTGCCAGCAGCGTGGCTAGCGGGGGCTACGAGCAGTACTTC. It is translated as CASSVASGGYEQYF.